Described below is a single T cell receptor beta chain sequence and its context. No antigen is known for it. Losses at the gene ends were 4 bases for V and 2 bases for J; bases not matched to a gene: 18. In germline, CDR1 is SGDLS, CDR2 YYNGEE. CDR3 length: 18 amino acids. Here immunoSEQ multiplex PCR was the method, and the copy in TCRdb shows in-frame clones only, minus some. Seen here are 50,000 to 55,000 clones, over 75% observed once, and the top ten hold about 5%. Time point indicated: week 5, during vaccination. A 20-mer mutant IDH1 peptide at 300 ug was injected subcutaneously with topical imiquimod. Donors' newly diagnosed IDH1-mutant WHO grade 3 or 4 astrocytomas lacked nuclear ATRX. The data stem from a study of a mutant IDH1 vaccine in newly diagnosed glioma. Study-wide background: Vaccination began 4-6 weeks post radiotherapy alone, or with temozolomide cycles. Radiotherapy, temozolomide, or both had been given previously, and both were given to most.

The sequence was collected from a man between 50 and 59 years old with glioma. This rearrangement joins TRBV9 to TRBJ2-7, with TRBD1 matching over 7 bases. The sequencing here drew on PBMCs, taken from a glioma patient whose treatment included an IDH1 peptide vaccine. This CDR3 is CASSPLDGVTGPTYEQYF. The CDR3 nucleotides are TGTGCCAGCAGCCCCCTTGACGGGGTGACAGGGCCAACCTACGAGCAGTACTTC.